This T cell receptor beta chain stems from a study of T-cell memory formation after mild COVID-19. There are a few counts of this clonotype. MiXCR was run by TCRdb on the 5' RACE reads, yielding one entry per CDR3 protein. The table lists 350,000 to 400,000 distinct CDR3 sequences, around 21% of them singletons, with around 13% in the top ten. V lost 0 bases to trimming and J lost 1 base, with 8 bases between them. The CDR3 is 14 residues long. The germline gives CDR1 DFQATT, CDR2 SNEGSKA (reference sequence). This TCR derives from an adult woman who had mild COVID-19 (a few samples of this study predate the infection). Cell type and time point are not known. Specimen: PBMCs or a T cell subset sorted from them (not recorded which). The J gene is TRBJ2-3, the V gene TRBV20-1, with D unclear. CDR3 sequence reads: CSARERQGTDTQYF. CDR3 nucleotides: TGCAGTGCTAGAGAGAGGCAGGGCACAGATACGCAGTATTTT.